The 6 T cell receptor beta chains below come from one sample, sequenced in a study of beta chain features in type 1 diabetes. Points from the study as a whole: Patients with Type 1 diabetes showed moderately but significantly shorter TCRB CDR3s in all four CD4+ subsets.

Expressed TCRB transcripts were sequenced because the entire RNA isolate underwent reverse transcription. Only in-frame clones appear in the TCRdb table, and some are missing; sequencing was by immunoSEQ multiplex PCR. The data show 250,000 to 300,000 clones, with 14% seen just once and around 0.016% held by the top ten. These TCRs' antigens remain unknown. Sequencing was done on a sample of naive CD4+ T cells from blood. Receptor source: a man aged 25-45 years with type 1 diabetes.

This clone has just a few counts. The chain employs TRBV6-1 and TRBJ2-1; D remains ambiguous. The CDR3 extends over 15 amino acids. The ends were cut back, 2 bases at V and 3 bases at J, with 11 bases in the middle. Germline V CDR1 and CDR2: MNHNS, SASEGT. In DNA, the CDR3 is TGTGCCAGCAGTGAACTTCCTCACTACTACAATGAGCAGTTCTTC. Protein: CASSELPHYYNEQFF.

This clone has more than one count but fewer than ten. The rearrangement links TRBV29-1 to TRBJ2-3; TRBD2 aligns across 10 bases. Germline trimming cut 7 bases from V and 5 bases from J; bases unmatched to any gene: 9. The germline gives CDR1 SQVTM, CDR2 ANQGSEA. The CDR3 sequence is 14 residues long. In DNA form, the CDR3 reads TGCAGCGCTAAACCTAGCGGGAGACGAGATACGCAGTATTTT. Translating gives CSAKPSGRRDTQYF.

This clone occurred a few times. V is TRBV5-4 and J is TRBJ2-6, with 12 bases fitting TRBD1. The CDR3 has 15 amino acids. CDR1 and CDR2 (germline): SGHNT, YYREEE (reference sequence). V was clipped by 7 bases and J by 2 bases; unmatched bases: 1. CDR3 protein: CASGTGGAGANVLTF. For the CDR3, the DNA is TGTGCCAGCGGGACAGGGGGCGCTGGGGCCAACGTCCTGACTTTC.

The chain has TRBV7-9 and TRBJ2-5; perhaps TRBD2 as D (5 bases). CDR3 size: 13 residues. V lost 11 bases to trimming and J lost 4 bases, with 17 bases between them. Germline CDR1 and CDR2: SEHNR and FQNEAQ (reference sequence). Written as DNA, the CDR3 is TGTGCCGTCCCAGCGGAGTTCTCAGAGACCCAGTACTTC. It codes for CAVPAEFSETQYF.

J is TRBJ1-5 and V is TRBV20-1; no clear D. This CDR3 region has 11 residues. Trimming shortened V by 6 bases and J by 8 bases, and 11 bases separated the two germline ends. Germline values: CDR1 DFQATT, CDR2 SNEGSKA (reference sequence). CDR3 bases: TGCAGTGCGGGGAACGGGAAGCCCCAGCATTTT. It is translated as CSAGNGKPQHF.

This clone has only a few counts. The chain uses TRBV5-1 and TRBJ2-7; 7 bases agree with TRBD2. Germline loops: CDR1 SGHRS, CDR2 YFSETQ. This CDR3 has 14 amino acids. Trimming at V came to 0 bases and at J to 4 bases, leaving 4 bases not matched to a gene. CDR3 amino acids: CASSLEGLLYEQYF. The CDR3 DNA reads TGCGCCAGCAGCTTGGAGGGACTACTATACGAGCAGTACTTC.